The T cell receptor (beta chain) described here comes from a study of OX40 agonist ivuxolimab in advanced cancers. Overall study results and limits: The average count of expanded clones was higher among CD8+ T cells than among CD4+. Circulating CD4+ and CD8+ T cells showed clonal expansion by week 6 at 0.1 to 3.0 mg/kg.

Using immunoSEQ multiplex PCR, the repertoire was profiled, and TCRdb retains in-frame clones only, with some absent. The table has over 55,000 clones, roughly 83% seen once; the top ten hold 0.65% to 0.85%. Per the germline V gene, CDR1 is SGHVS and CDR2 is FQNEAQ. This CDR3 contains 15 residues. J was trimmed by 1 base and V by 2 bases; bases with no gene match: 5. This clone was detected once. What it recognizes is unknown. The source of this sequence is an adult with an advanced solid tumor such as melanoma, head and neck, liver or kidney cancer. The specimen comprised CD4+ or CD8+ T cells sorted from blood, sampled in a trial of the OX40 agonist ivuxolimab. The rearrangement joins TRBV7-8 to TRBJ2-7; 7 nucleotides match TRBD1. The CDR3 sequence is CASSLTLTGSYEQYF. Written as DNA, the CDR3 is TGTGCCAGCAGCTTAACATTGACAGGGTCCTACGAGCAGTACTTC.